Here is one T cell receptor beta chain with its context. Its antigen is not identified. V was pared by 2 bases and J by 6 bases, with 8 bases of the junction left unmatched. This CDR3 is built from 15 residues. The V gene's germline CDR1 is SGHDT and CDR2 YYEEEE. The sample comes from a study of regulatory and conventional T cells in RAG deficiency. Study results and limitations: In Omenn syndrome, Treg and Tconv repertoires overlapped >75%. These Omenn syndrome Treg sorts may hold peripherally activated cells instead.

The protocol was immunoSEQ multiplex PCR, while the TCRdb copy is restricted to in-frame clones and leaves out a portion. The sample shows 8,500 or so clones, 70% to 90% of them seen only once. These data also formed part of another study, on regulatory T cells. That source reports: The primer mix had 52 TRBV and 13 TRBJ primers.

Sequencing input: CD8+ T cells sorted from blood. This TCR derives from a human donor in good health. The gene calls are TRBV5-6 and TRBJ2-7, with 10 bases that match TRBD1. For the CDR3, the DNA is TGTGCCAGCAGCTTCGGTAAGGGGACAGGGGTCGAGCAGTACTTC. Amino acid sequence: CASSFGKGTGVEQYF.